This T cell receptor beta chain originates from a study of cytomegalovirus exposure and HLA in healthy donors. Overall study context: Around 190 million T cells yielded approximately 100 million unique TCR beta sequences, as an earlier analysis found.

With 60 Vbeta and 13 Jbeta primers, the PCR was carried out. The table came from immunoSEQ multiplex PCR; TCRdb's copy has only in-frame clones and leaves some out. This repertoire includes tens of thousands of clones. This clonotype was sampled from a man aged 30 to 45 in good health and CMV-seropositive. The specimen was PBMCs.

The CDR3 region is CASSLDRVREQFF. The CDR3 nucleotides read TGTGCCAGCAGCTTAGACAGGGTCCGTGAGCAGTTCTTC. The chain has TRBV11-2 and TRBJ2-1; D possibly corresponds to TRBD1 (5 bases). This CDR3 contains 13 residues. Germline lookup yields CDR1 SGHAT and CDR2 FQNNGV. V was shortened by 0 bases and J by 9 bases, with 9 bases between the two germline ends.